The 14 T cell receptor beta chains below all came from one sample that was sequenced in a study of T cells in women clearing cervical HPV infection. The data were produced by immunoSEQ multiplex PCR, yet TCRdb's version contains in-frame clones alone and is incomplete. Its table lists about 23,000 clones. Sequenced input: blood buffy coat. The receptors shown here come from a woman aged 18-70 years with a cervical HPV16 infection that either progressed to CIN3+ or cleared (not recorded which).

Comments on this clone: The observed sequence ends 3 residues before the CDR3 terminus, with the missing tail filled in from the germline J gene. The chain uses TRBV20-1 and TRBJ1-2; the D gene is possibly TRBD1 (5 bases). Germline V CDR1 and CDR2: DFQATT, SNEGSKA (reference sequence). Trimming pared 3 bases from V and 1 base from J, leaving 15 bases between. The CDR3 totals 15 residues. CDR3 amino acids: CSASPRVNHNYGYTF. The sequenced CDR3 bases are TGCAGTGCTAGTCCCAGGGTTAATCATAACTATGGC.

CDR3 bases read: TGTGCCAGCAGCCAAGGACTAGCGGGGGGGAACAATGAG. Protein: CASSQGLAGGNNE. In full, the CDR3 is CASSQGLAGGNNEQFF. The J gene is TRBJ2-1, the V gene TRBV16; 15 nucleotides match TRBD2. The read is 3 residues too short to cover the CDR3 end, so that end is filled in from the germline J gene. CDR1 and CDR2 (germline): KGHSY, FQNENV. This CDR3 has 16 residues. V shed 2 bases, J shed 5 bases, and the junction held 1 base outside the gene matches.

The CDR3 loop is CASSSPRSTDTQYF. Incomplete CDR3 DNA: TGTGCCAGCAGCTCACCGCGGAGCACAGATACG. The chain couples TRBV7-2 to TRBJ2-3; D unresolved. The CDR3 extends 3 residues past the end of the read, so its final part is completed from the germline J gene. The CDR3 loop spans 14 amino acids. Germline lookup yields CDR1 SGHTA and CDR2 FQGNSA. V was cut by 4 bases and J by 0 bases, with 8 bases left in between.

About this clone itself: The sequence runs out 3 residues before the end of the CDR3; the remainder is reconstructed from the germline J gene. This chain connects TRBV5-1 to TRBJ1-1; the D gene is possibly TRBD1 (6 bases). This CDR3 contains 13 residues. V shed 3 bases and J shed 1 base, with 7 bases lying between them. Germline V CDR1 and CDR2: SGHRS, YFSETQ. The CDR3 protein is CASSWGQNTEAFF. The part of the CDR3 DNA that was read is TGCGCCAGCAGCTGGGGACAGAACACTGAA. Using reference TRBV5-1 and TRBJ1-1 for the parts outside the CDR3, the full variable domain is KAGVTQTPRYLIKTRGQQVTLSCSPISGHRSVSWYQQTPGQGLQFLFEYFSETQRNKGNFPGRFSGRQFSNSRSEMNVSTLELGDSALYLCASSWGQNTEAFFGQGTRLTVV.

Points on this clone: The CDR3 goes on 3 residues after the read ends, and that part is filled in from the germline J gene. The rearrangement uses TRBV20-1 and TRBJ1-5; D not certain. The V gene's germline CDR1 is DFQATT and CDR2 SNEGSKA (reference sequence). V gave up 5 bases and J gave up 0 bases, with 17 bases separating them. CDR3 length equals 16 residues. Partial CDR3 DNA: TGCAGTGCTTCGGACCCTAGCAAGCCTAGCAATCAGCCC. Translating gives CSASDPSKPSNQP. The whole CDR3 region reads CSASDPSKPSNQPQHF.

On this clone itself: The read halts 3 residues ahead of the CDR3 end, with the missing end drawn from the germline J gene. The genes are TRBV11-1 and TRBJ1-2, with 8 nucleotides matching TRBD1. The CDR3 is made up of 13 amino acids. Trimming took 5 bases from V and 6 from J; bases not matched to a gene: 5. Per germline, CDR1 SGHAT and CDR2 FQDESV (reference sequence). This CDR3 is CASSRTGYDGYTF. The DNA read from the CDR3 is TGTGCCAGCAGCCGGACAGGGTACGATGGC.

Remarks on this clone: The sequenced fragment ends 3 residues before the CDR3 boundary, so the rest is inferred from the germline J gene. The chain employs TRBV20-1 and TRBJ2-2, with 9 bases aligning to TRBD2. The CDR3 length is 18 residues. Unmatched junction bases numbered 12, after V lost 1 base and J lost 3 bases. Looked up from germline, CDR1 is DFQATT and CDR2 is SNEGSKA (reference sequence). The CDR3 sequence is CSARVTAGGPSYTGELFF. The sequenced part of the CDR3 DNA is TGCAGTGCTAGAGTTACAGCGGGGGGACCCTCATACACCGGGGAG.

Notes on this clone: From the germline J gene comes the end of the CDR3, since the read stops 3 residues before it. This rearrangement joins TRBV5-1 to TRBJ2-1; possible D gene TRBD2, 6 bases. The V end lost 0 bases, the J end lost 0 bases, and 7 bases lay between the germline ends. The CDR3 extends over 15 amino acids. The germline CDR1 and CDR2 sequences are SGHRS and YFSETQ. The CDR3 bases that were read are TGCGCCAGCAGCTTGGGGGACTTCTCCTACAATGAG. This translates into CASSLGDFSYNE. The full CDR3 reads CASSLGDFSYNEQFF.

Points on this clone: The missing CDR3 end, 3 residues past where the read stops, is filled in from the germline J gene. The chain combines TRBV30 with TRBJ1-4; 8 nucleotides agree with TRBD1. Germline values: CDR1 GTSNPN, CDR2 SVGIG (reference sequence). The V segment lost 2 bases and the J segment 6 bases; nucleotides outside the gene matches: 5. The CDR3 has 14 residues. The sequenced part of the CDR3 DNA is TGTGCCTGGAGTTCGGCAGGGGGCGATGAAAAA. This gives the protein CAWSSAGGDEK. The whole CDR3 reads CAWSSAGGDEKLFF.

As for this clone: Coverage ceases 3 residues before the CDR3 finishes, and the germline J gene fills in the end. The chain uses TRBV2 and TRBJ1-2; D possibly corresponds to TRBD1 (5 bases). The CDR3 consists of 12 residues. Germline V CDR1 and CDR2: SNHLY, FYNNEI. The CDR3 here is CASSTSGLGYTF. Incomplete CDR3 DNA: TGTGCCAGCAGTACCTCAGGGTTAGGC.

The part of the CDR3 DNA that was read is TGTGCCAGCAGTCCGGACAGGGAGAACAATCAGCCC. This gives the protein CASSPDRENNQP. In full, the CDR3 reads CASSPDRENNQPQHF. The chain links TRBV7-2 to TRBJ1-5; 8 bases align to TRBD1. With the read ending 3 residues before the CDR3 end, the germline J gene is used to fill in that end. Germline V gene data show CDR1 as SGHTA and CDR2 as FQGNSA. V shed 6 bases and J 3 bases; nucleotides not matched to a gene: 7. This CDR3 spans 15 amino acids.

As concerns this clone: The read ends 3 residues before the CDR3 terminus; that terminus is restored from the germline J gene. The rearrangement uses TRBV20-1 and TRBJ1-1, with TRBD1 matching over 9 bases. Per the germline V gene, CDR1 is DFQATT and CDR2 is SNEGSKA (reference sequence). Germline trimming cut 7 bases from V and 7 bases from J; bases unmatched to any gene: 13. The CDR3 is 14 amino acids. The chain's CDR3 is CSVPNRDRAGEAFF. CDR3 bases read: TGCAGTGTCCCGAACCGGGACAGGGCTGGTGAA.

The sequenced CDR3 bases are TGTGCCAGCAGCCGAGGACTTTACGAG. This codes for CASSRGLYE. The complete CDR3 protein is CASSRGLYEQYF. The genes are TRBV4-2 and TRBJ2-7; D perhaps matches TRBD2 (5 bases). Coverage ceases 3 residues before the CDR3 finishes, and the germline J gene fills in the end. The CDR3 is 12 residues long. The V end lost 4 bases, the J end lost 4 bases, and 8 bases lay between the germline ends. CDR1 and CDR2 from the germline V gene are LGHNA and YNFKEQ.

Notes on this clone: The read terminates 3 residues ahead of where the CDR3 ends, so the germline J gene completes it. This chain joins TRBV29-1 and TRBJ2-5; 8 bases align to TRBD2. Germline loops: CDR1 SQVTM, CDR2 ANQGSEA. Trimming removed 1 base from V and 4 bases from J; junction bases left unmatched: 20. The length of the CDR3 is 19 residues. CDR3 loop: CSVEGQVRGGGRERETQYF. CDR3 bases read: TGCAGCGTTGAAGGGCAGGTCAGAGGCGGGGGGAGGGAGCGAGAGACC.